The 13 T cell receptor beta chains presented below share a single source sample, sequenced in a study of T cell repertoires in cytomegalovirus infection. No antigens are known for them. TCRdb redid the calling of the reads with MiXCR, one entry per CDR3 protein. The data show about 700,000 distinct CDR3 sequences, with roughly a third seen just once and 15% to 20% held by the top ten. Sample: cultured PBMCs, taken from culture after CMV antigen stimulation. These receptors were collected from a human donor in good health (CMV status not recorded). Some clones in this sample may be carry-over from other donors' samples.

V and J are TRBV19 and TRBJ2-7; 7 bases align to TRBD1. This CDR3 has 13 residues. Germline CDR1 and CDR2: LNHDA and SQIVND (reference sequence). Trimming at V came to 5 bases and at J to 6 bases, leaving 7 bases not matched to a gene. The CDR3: CASSGTEGGEQYF. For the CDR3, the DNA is TGTGCCAGTAGTGGGACAGAGGGCGGCGAGCAGTACTTC. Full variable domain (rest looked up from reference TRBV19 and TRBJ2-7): DGGITQSPKYLFRKEGQNVTLSCEQNLNHDAMYWYRQDPGQGLRLIYYSQIVNDFQKGDIAEGYSVSREKKESFPLTVTSAQKNPTAFYLCASSGTEGGEQYFGPGTRLTVT.

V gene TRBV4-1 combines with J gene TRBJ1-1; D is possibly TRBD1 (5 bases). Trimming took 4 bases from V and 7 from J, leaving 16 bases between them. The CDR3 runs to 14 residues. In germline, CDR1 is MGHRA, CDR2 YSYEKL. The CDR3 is CASSPIQESHEAFF. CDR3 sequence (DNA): TGCGCCAGCAGCCCCATACAGGAGAGCCATGAAGCTTTCTTT.

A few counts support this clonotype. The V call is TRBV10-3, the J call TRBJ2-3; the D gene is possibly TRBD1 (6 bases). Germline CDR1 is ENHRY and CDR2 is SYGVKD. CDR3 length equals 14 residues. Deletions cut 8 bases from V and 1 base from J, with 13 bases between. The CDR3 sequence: CAIGRTEGTDTQYF. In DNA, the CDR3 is TGTGCCATCGGTAGGACAGAGGGCACAGATACGCAGTATTTT.

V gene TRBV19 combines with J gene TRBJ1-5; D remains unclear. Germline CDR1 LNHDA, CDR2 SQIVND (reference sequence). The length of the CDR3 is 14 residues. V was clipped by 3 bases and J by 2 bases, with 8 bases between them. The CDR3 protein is CASSIMSGNQPQHF. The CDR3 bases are TGTGCCAGTAGTATTATGTCAGGCAATCAGCCCCAGCATTTT.

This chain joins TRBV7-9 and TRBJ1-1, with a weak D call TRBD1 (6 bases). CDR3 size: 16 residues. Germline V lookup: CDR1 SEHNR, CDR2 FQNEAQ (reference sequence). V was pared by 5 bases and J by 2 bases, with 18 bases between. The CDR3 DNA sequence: TGTGCCAGCAGCAAAGACAGCTGGGGGGCAAACACTGAAGCTTTCTTT. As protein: CASSKDSWGANTEAFF.

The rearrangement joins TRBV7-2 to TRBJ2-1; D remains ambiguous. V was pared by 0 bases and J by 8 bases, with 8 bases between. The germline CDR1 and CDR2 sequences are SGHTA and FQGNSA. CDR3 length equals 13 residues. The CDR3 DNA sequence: TGTGCCAGCAGCTTAGCGCAAGGCCATGAGCAGTTCTTC. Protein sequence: CASSLAQGHEQFF. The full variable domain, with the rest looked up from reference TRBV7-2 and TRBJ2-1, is GAGVSQSPSNKVTEKGKDVELRCDPISGHTALYWYRQSLGQGLEFLIYFQGNSAPDKSGLPSDRFSAERTGGSVSTLTIQRTQQEDSAVYLCASSLAQGHEQFFGPGTRLTVL.

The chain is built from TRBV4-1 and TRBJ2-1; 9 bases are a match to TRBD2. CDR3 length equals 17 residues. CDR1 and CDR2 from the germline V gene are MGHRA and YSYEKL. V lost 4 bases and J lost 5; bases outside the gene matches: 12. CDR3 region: CASSLRHGLAPDNEQFF. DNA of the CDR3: TGCGCCAGCAGCCTAAGACACGGACTAGCGCCCGACAATGAGCAGTTCTTC.

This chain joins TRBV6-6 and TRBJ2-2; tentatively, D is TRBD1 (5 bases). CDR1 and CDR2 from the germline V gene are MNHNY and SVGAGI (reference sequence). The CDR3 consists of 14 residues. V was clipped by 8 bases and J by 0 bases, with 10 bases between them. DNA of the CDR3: TGTGCCAGCTCCGAGACAGCGAACACCGGGGAGCTGTTTTTT. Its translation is CASSETANTGELFF.

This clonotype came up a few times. CDR3 DNA sequence: TGTGCCAGCAGCGGCGGGACTAGCGGGCAAGAGACCCAGTACTTC. As protein: CASSGGTSGQETQYF. J is TRBJ2-5 and V is TRBV5-4; 12 nucleotides align to TRBD2. Germline trimming cut 4 bases from V and 2 bases from J; bases unmatched to any gene: 3. This CDR3 region has 15 residues. Per the germline V gene, CDR1 is SGHNT and CDR2 is YYREEE (reference sequence).

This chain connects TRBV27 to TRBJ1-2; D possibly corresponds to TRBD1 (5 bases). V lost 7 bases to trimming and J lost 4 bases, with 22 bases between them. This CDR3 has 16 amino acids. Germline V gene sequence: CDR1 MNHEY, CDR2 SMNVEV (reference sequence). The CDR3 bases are TGTGCCAGCACCTACTTGGGGGAGGTTCCTTTCTATGGCTACACCTTC. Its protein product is CASTYLGEVPFYGYTF.

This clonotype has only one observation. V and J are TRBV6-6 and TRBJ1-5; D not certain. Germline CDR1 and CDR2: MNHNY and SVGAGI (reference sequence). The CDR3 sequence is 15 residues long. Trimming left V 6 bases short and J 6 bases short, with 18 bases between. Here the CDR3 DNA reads TGTGCCAGCAGCCCGTTGCCGGGAATTGGTCAGCCCCAGCATTTT. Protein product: CASSPLPGIGQPQHF.

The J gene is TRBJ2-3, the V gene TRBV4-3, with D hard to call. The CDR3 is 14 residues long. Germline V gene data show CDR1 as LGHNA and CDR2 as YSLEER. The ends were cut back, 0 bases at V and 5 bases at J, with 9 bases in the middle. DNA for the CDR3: TGCGCCAGCAGCCAAGACCCCCAGAGAGATACGCAGTATTTT. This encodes CASSQDPQRDTQYF.

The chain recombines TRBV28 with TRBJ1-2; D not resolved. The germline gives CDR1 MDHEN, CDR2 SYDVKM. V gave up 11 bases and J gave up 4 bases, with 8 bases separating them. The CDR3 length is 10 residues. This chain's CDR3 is CAAYRYGYTF. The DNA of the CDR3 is TGTGCCGCCTATCGCTATGGCTACACCTTC.